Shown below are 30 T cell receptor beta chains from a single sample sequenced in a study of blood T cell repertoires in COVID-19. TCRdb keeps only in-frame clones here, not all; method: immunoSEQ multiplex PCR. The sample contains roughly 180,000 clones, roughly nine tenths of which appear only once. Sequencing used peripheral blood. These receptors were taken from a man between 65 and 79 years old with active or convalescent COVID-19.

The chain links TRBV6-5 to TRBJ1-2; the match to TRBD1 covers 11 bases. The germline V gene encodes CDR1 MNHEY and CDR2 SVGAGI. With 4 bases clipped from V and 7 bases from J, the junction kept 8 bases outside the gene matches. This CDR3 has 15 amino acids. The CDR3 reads CASSSRDRGFAGYTF. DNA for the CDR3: TGTGCCAGCAGTTCCCGGGACAGGGGGTTCGCTGGCTACACCTTC.

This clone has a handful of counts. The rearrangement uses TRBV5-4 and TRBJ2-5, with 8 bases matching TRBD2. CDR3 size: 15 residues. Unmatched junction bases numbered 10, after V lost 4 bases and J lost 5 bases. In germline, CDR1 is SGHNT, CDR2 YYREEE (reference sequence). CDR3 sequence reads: CASSRPGGGKETQYF. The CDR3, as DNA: TGTGCCAGCAGCCGTCCGGGAGGGGGGAAGGAGACCCAGTACTTC. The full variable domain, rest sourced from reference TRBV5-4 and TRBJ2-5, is ETGVTQSPTHLIKTRGQQVTLRCSSQSGHNTVSWYQQALGQGPQFIFQYYREEENGRGNFPPRFSGLQFPNYSSELNVNALELDDSALYLCASSRPGGGKETQYFGPGTRLLVL.

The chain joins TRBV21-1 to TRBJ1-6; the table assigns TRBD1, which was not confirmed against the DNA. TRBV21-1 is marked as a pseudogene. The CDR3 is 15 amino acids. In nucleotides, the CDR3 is TGTGCCAGCAACTCGATGACAGGGAAAGAGTCACCCCTCCACTTT. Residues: CASNSMTGKESPLHF.

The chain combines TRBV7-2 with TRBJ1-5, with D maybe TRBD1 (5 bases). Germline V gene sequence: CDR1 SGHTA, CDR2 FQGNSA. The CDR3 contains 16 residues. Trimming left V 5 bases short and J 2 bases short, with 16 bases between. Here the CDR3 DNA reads TGTGCCAGCAGCCCCAAGTCAGGGATCCGCAATCAGCCCCAGCATTTT. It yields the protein CASSPKSGIRNQPQHF. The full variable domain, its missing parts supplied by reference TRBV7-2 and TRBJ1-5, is GAGVSQSPSNKVTEKGKDVELRCDPISGHTALYWYRQSLGQGLEFLIYFQGNSAPDKSGLPSDRFSAERTGGSVSTLTIQRTQQEDSAVYLCASSPKSGIRNQPQHFGDGTRLSIL.

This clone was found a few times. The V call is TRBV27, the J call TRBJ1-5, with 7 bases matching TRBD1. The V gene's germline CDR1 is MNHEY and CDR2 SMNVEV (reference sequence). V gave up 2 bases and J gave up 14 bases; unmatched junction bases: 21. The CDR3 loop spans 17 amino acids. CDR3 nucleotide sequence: TGTGCCAGCAGTTTAGACGCGCGCCGCCCTCGGGGGCAGGGGGAGCATTTT. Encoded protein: CASSLDARRPRGQGEHF.

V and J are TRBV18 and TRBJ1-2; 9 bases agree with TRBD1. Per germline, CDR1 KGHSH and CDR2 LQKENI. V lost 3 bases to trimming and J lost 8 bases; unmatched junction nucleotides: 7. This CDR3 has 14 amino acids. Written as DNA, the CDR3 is TGTGCCAGCTCACCCCCGGGACAGGGAGTGGGCTACACCTTC. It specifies CASSPPGQGVGYTF.

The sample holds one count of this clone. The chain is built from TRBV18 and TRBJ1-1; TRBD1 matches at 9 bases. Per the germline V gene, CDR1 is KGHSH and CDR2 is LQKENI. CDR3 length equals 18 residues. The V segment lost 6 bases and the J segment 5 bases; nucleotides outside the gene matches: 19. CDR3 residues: CASSLRDRALGSHTEAFF. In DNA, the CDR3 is TGTGCCAGCTCGCTCCGGGACAGGGCCCTTGGTAGCCATACTGAAGCTTTCTTT.

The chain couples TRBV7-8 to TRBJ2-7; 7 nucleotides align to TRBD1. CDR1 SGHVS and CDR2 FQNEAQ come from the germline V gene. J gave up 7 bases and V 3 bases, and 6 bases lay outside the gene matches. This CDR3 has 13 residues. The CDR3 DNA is TGTGCCAGCAGCTTCTTACAGGGGAGTGAGCAGTACTTC. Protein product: CASSFLQGSEQYF.

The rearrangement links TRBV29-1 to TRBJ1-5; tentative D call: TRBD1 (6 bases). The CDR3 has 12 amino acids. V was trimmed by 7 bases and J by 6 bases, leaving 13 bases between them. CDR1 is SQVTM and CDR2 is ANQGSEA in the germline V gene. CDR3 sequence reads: CSAGGPGQPQHF. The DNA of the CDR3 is TGCAGCGCCGGGGGGCCCGGTCAGCCCCAGCATTTT.

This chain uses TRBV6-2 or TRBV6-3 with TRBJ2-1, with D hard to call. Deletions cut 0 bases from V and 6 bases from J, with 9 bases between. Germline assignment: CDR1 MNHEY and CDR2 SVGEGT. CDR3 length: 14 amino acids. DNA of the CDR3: TGTGCCAGCAGTTACTCGGCCCTCATCAATGAGCAGTTCTTC. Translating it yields CASSYSALINEQFF.

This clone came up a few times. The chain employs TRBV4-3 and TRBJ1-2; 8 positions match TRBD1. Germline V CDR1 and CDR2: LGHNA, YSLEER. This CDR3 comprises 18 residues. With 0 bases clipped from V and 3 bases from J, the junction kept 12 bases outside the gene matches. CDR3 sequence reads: CASSQDLVAAGGYYGYTF. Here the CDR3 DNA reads TGCGCCAGCAGCCAAGATCTGGTGGCGGCAGGGGGCTACTATGGCTACACCTTC.

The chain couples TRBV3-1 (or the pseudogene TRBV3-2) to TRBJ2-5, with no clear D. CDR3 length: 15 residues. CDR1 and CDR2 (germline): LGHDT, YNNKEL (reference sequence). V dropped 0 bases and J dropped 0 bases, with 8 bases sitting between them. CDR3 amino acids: CASSQDQVHQETQYF. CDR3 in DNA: TGTGCCAGCAGCCAAGATCAGGTCCACCAAGAGACCCAGTACTTC.

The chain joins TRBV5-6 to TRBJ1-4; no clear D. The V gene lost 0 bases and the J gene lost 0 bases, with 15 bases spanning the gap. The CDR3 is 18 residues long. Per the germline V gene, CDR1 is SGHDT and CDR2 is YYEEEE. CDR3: CASSLGLADFATNEKLFF. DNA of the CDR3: TGTGCCAGCAGCTTGGGGTTGGCCGATTTTGCAACTAATGAAAAACTGTTTTTT. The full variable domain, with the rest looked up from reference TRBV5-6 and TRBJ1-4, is DAGVTQSPTHLIKTRGQQVTLRCSPKSGHDTVSWYQQALGQGPQFIFQYYEEEERQRGNFPDRFSGHQFPNYSSELNVNALLLGDSALYLCASSLGLADFATNEKLFFGSGTQLSVL.

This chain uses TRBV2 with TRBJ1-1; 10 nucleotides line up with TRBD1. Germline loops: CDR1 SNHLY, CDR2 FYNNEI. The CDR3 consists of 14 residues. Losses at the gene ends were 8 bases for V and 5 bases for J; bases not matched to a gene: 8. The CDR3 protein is CASGSGTGVTEAFF. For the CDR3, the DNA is TGTGCCAGCGGGTCCGGGACAGGGGTTACTGAAGCTTTCTTT.

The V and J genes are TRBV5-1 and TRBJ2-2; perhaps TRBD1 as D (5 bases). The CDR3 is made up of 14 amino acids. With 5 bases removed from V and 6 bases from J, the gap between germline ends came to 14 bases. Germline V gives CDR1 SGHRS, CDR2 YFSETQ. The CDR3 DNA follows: TGCGCCAGCAGTCAGGTCAGGGCGGCCGGGGAGCTGTTTTTT. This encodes CASSQVRAAGELFF.

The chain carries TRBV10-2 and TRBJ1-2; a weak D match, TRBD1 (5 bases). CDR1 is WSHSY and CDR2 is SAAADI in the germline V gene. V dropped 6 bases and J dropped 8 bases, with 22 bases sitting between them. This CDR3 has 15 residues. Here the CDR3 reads CASRINSHRGLGYTF. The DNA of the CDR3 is TGCGCCAGCAGAATTAACTCCCATCGGGGACTCGGCTACACCTTC.

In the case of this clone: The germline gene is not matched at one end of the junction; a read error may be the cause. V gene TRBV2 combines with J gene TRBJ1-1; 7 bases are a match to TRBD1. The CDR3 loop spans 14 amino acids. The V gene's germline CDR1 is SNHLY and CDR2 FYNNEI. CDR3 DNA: TGTGCCAGCAGAGAAGAGGACAGGTTAGAAAAAGCTTTCTTT. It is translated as CASREEDRLEKAFF.

CDR3 amino acids: CASSYSSTVDYGYTF. The CDR3 DNA reads as TGTGCCAGCAGTTACTCGTCTACAGTAGACTATGGCTACACCTTC. This chain uses TRBV6-6 with TRBJ1-2, with D unclear. This CDR3 contains 15 residues. The germline V and J ends were trimmed by 0 bases and 3 bases, with 11 bases remaining between them. Per the germline V gene, CDR1 is MNHNY and CDR2 is SVGAGI (reference sequence).

CDR3 DNA: TGCAGCGTTGATAGGGGGCAGGGTCAGCCCCAGCATTTT. Protein: CSVDRGQGQPQHF. The chain recombines TRBV29-1 with TRBJ1-5, with 7 bases matching TRBD1. CDR3 length: 13 amino acids. Germline assignment: CDR1 SQVTM and CDR2 ANQGSEA. V lost 3 bases, J lost 6 bases, and 5 bases stayed unmatched.

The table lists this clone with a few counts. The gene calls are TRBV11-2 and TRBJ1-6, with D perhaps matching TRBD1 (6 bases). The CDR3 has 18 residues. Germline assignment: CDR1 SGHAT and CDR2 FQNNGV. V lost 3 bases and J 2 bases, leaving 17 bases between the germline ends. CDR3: CASSFEQGYSTYNSPLHF. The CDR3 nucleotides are TGTGCCAGCAGCTTTGAACAGGGTTATAGTACCTATAATTCACCCCTCCACTTT.

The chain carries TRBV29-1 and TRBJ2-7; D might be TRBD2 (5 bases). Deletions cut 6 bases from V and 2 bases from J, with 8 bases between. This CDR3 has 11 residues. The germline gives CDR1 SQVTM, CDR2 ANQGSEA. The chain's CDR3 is CSVRGTYEQYF. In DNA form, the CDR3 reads TGCAGCGTACGGGGAACCTACGAGCAGTACTTC.

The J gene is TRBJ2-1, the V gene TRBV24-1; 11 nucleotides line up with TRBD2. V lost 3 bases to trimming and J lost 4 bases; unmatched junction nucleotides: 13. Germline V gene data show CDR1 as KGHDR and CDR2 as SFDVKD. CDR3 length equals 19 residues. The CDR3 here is CATSDRSSGRGTGYNEQFF. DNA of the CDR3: TGTGCCACCAGTGATAGGAGTAGCGGGAGGGGGACGGGGTACAATGAGCAGTTCTTC.

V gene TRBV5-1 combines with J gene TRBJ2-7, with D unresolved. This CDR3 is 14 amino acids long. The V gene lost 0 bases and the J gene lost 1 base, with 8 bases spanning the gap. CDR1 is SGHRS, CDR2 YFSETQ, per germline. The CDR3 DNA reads TGCGCCAGCAGCTTGGCCCCCCGGTCCTACGAGCAGTACTTC. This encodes CASSLAPRSYEQYF.

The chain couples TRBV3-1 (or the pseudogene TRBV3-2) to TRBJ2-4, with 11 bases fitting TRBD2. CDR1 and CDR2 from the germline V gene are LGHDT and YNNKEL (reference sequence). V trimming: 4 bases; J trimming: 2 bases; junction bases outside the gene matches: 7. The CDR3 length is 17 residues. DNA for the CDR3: TGTGCCAGCAGCCGGGAGACTAGCGGGATTTCCAAAAACATTCAGTACTTC. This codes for CASSRETSGISKNIQYF.

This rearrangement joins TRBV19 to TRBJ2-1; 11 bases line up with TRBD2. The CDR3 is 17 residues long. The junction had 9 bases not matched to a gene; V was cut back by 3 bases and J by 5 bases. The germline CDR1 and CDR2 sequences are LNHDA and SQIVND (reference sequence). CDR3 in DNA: TGTGCCAGTAGTATCCCCCTAGCGGGGGGCTTCGACAATGAGCAGTTCTTC. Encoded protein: CASSIPLAGGFDNEQFF.

The CDR3 coding sequence is TGCAGCGCGACCCGGGACAGGAATTCCTACGAGCAGTACTTC. This encodes CSATRDRNSYEQYF. The genes are TRBV29-1 and TRBJ2-7; 8 bases are a match to TRBD1. The CDR3 loop spans 14 amino acids. V lost 7 bases and J lost 1; bases outside the gene matches: 9. The germline V gene encodes CDR1 SQVTM and CDR2 ANQGSEA.

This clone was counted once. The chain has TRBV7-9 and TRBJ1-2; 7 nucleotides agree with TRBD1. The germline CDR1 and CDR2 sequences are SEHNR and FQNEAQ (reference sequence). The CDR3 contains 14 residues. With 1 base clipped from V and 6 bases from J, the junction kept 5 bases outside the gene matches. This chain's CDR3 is CASSLETGRDGYTF. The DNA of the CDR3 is TGTGCCAGCAGCTTAGAGACAGGGCGGGATGGCTACACCTTC.

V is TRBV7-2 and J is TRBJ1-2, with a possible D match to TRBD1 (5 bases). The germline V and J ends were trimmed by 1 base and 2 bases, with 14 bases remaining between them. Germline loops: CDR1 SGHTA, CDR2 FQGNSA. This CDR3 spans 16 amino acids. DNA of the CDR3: TGTGCCAGCAGCTTAGTGGCGGTCGGGGGAAACTATGGCTACACCTTC. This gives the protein CASSLVAVGGNYGYTF.

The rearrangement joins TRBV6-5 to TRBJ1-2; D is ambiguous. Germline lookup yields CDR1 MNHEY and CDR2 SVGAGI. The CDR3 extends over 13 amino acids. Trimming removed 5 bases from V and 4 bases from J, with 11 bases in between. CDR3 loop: CASSHGEGYGYTF. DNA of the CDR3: TGTGCCAGCAGTCACGGAGAGGGCTATGGCTACACCTTC.

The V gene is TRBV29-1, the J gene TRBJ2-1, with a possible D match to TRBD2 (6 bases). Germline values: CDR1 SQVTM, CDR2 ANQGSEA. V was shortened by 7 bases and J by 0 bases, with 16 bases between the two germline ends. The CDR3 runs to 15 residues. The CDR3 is CSAILAESSYNEQFF. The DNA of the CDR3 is TGCAGCGCCATACTAGCTGAGAGCTCCTACAATGAGCAGTTCTTC.